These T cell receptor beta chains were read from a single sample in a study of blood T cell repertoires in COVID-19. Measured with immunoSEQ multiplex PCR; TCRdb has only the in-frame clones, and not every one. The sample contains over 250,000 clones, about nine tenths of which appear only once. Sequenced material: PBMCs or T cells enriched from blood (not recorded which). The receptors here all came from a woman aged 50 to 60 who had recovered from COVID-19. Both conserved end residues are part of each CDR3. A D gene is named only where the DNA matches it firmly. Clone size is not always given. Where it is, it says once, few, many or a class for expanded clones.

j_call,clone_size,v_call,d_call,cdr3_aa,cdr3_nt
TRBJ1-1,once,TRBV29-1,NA,CSVDLGNTEAFF,TGCAGCGTTGATCTCGGGAACACTGAAGCTTTCTTT
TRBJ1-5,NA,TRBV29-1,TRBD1,CSVETGIDQPQHF,TGCAGCGTAGAGACAGGGATTGATCAGCCCCAGCATTTT
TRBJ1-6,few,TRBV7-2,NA,CASSLPRGGNSPLHF,TGTGCCAGCAGCTTACCTCGGGGGGGTAATTCACCCCTCCACTTT
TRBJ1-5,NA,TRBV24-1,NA,CATCLPRGGNQPQHF,TGTGCCACCTGCCTCCCGAGAGGAGGCAATCAGCCCCAGCATTTT
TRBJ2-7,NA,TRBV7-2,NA,CASTRDIITYEQYF,TGTGCCAGCACCCGGGACATCATTACCTACGAGCAGTACTTC
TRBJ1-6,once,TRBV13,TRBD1,CASSSTGDFTYNSPLHF,TGTGCCAGCAGCTCAACAGGGGATTTCACCTATAATTCACCCCTCCACTTT
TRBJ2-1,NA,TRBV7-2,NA,CASSETRGGENEQFF,TGTGCCAGCAGCGAGACTAGAGGTGGGGAAAATGAGCAGTTCTTC
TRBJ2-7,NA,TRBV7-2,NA,CASSGMQGLLSEQYF,TGTGCCAGCAGCGGGATGCAGGGACTGCTGAGTGAGCAGTACTTC
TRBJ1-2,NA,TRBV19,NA,CASSIGTDNYGYTF,TGTGCCAGTAGTATCGGCACAGATAACTATGGCTACACCTTC
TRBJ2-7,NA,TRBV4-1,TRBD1,CASSQGTGPSYEQYF,TGCGCCAGCAGCCAAGGGACAGGCCCCTCCTACGAGCAGTACTTC
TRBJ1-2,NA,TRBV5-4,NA,CASSLLSRGYTF,TGTGCCAGCAGCTTGTTGAGCCGGGGCTACACCTTC
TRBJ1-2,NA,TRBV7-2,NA,CASSPQAYGYGYTF,TGTGCCAGCAGCCCGCAGGCGTATGGGTATGGCTACACCTTC
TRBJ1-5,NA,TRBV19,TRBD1,CASSITLGNRGSNQPQHF,TGTGCCAGTAGTATAACTCTAGGGAACAGGGGGAGCAATCAGCCCCAGCATTTT
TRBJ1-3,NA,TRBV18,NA,CASSPPGRPSGNTIYF,TGTGCCAGCTCACCCCCTGGGAGGCCGTCTGGAAACACCATATATTTT
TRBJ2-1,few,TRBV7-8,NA,CASSGGLGSGEQFF,TGTGCCAGCAGCGGAGGCCTAGGCTCGGGTGAGCAGTTCTTC
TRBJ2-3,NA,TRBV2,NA,CASSEGGTHTDTQYF,TGTGCCAGCAGTGAAGGAGGGACTCACACAGATACGCAGTATTTT
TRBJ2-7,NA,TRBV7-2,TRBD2,CASSLRLAGLSYEQYF,TGTGCCAGCAGCTTACGGCTAGCGGGATTATCCTACGAGCAGTACTTC
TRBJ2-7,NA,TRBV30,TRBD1,CAWGRGTYEQYF,TGTGCCTGGGGCAGGGGGACCTACGAGCAGTACTTC
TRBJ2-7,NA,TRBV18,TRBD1,CASSPGQGISYEQYF,TGTGCCAGCTCACCTGGACAGGGGATCTCCTACGAGCAGTACTTC
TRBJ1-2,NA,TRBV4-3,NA,CASSQDGGAVGYTF,TGCGCCAGCAGCCAAGATGGGGGGGCGGTGGGCTACACCTTC
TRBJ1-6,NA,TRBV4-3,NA,CASSQGSGSNSPLHF,TGCGCCAGCAGCCAAGGGAGTGGGAGTAATTCACCCCTCCACTTT
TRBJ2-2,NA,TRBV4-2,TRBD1,CASSRQGTGYTGELFF,TGTGCCAGCAGCCGACAAGGGACAGGTTACACCGGGGAGCTGTTTTTT
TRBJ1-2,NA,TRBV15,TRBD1,CATSRGGTANYGYTF,TGTGCCACCAGCAGAGGAGGGACAGCTAACTATGGCTACACCTTC
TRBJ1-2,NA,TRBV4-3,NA,CASSLGLGVESYGYTF,TGCGCCAGCAGCCTAGGTCTCGGAGTGGAAAGCTATGGCTACACCTTC
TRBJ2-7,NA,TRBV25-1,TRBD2,CASSTSGLHSYEQYF,TGTGCCAGCAGTACTAGCGGGCTTCACTCCTACGAGCAGTACTTC
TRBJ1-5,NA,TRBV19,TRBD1,CASNKLGQPGSNQPQHF,TGTGCCTCTAATAAGTTGGGACAGCCTGGTAGCAATCAGCCCCAGCATTTT
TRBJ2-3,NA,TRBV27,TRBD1,CASSLSQQGAASWF,TGTGCCAGCAGTTTATCGCAACAGGGGGCGGCTTCTTGGTTT
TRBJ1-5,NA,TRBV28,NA,CASIEQGNQPQHF,TGTGCCAGTATTGAACAGGGAAATCAGCCCCAGCATTTT
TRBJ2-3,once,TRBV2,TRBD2,CASSETSGRITDTQYF,TGTGCCAGCAGTGAGACTAGCGGGAGGATAACAGATACGCAGTATTTT
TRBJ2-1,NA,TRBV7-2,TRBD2,CASSFRAGGSSNEQFF,TGTGCCAGCAGCTTCCGGGCGGGAGGGTCATCCAATGAGCAGTTCTTC
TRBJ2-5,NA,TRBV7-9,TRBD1,CASSFGTGGETQYF,TGTGCCAGCAGCTTCGGGACAGGGGGAGAGACCCAGTACTTC
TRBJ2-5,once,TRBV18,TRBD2,CASSPTLAGALAGGETQYF,TGTGCCAGCTCACCGACCCTAGCGGGAGCGCTAGCTGGAGGGGAGACCCAGTACTTC
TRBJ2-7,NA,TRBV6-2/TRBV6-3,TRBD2,CASSYQAGVGYEQYF,TGTGCCAGCAGTTATCAGGCGGGAGTAGGATACGAGCAGTACTTC
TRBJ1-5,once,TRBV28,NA,CASRRGSGNQPQHF,TGTGCCAGCAGGCGAGGATCCGGCAATCAGCCCCAGCATTTT
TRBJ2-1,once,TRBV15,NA,CATRGRGSYNEQFF,TGTGCCACCAGGGGGAGAGGGTCCTACAATGAGCAGTTCTTC
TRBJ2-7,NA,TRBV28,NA,CASRPRDLRLGEQYF,TGTGCCAGCAGGCCACGGGACTTACGTTTGGGTGAGCAGTACTTC
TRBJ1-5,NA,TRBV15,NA,CATSRDGNQPQHF,TGTGCCACCAGCAGAGACGGCAATCAGCCCCAGCATTTT
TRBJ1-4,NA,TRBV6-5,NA,CASSYYSPNEKLFF,TGTGCCAGCAGTTACTACAGCCCTAATGAAAAACTGTTTTTT
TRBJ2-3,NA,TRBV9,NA,CASSVGGDTQYF,TGTGCCAGCAGCGTAGGAGGAGATACGCAGTATTTT
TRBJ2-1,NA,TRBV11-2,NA,CASSSGHLNEQFF,TGTGCCAGCAGCTCCGGACACCTCAATGAGCAGTTCTTC
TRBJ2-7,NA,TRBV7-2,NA,CASSGGSASYEQYF,TGTGCCAGCAGCGGAGGCAGCGCTAGCTACGAGCAGTACTTC
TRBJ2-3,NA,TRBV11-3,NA,CASSLGGGGNVHTQYF,TGTGCCAGCAGCTTAGGCGGCGGCGGGAACGTACATACGCAGTATTTT
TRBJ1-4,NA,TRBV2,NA,CASRRAEKLFF,TGTGCCAGCAGGAGGGCTGAAAAACTGTTTTTT
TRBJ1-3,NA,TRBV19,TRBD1,CASSWDRAGNTIYF,TGTGCCAGTAGCTGGGACAGGGCTGGAAACACCATATATTTT
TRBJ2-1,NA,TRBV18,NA,CASSRISPSSYNEQFF,TGTGCCAGCTCTCGAATTTCACCCAGCTCCTACAATGAGCAGTTCTTC
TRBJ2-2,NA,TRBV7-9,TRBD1,CASSSTGRPGELFF,TGTGCCAGCAGCTCGACAGGGCGACCCGGGGAGCTGTTTTTT
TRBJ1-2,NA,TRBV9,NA,CASSVEVGSRVYGYTF,TGTGCCAGCAGCGTAGAGGTCGGGTCCAGGGTCTATGGCTACACCTTC
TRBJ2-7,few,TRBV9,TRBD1,CASSEGTGVREQYF,TGTGCCAGCAGCGAGGGGACAGGGGTGAGGGAGCAGTACTTC